Below, one T cell receptor beta chain is given with its context. Its antigen is currently unknown. Possible read error: a much larger clone is one base away. The sample belongs to a study of cytomegalovirus exposure and HLA in healthy donors. Primers: 60 Vbeta forward and 13 Jbeta reverse. Produced via immunoSEQ multiplex PCR; TCRdb's table is partial and in-frame only. Here the sample spans just over 200,000 clones, more than 75% being singletons. The CDR3 runs 15 residues. V shed 4 bases, J shed 2 bases, and the junction held 2 bases outside the gene matches. The germline V gene has CDR1 SGHRS and CDR2 YFSETQ. General observations from the study: Researchers catalogued about 150 TCR beta chains as cytomegalovirus-associated. A missense DCLRE1C variant was associated with V- and J-gene trimming of TCR beta chains in a later analysis, and an independent cohort replicated the association.

The receptor's source is a woman aged 40 to 49 in good health and CMV-seronegative. The J gene is TRBJ2-1, the V gene TRBV5-1, with TRBD2 matching over 11 bases. Sample: PBMCs. Here the CDR3 reads CASSQTSGAYNEQFF. The CDR3 DNA follows: TGCGCCAGCAGCCAGACTAGCGGGGCCTACAATGAGCAGTTCTTC.